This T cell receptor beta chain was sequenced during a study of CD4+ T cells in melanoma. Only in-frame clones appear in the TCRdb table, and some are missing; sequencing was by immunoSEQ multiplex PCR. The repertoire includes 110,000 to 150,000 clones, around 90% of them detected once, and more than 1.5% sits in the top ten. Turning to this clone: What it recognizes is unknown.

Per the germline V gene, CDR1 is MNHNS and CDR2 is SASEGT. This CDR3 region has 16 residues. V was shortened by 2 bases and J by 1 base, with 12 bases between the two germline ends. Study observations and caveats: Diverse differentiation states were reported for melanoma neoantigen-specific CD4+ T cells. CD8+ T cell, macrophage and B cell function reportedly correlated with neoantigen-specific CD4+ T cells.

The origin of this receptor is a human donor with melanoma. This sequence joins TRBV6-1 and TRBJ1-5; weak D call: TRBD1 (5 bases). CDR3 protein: CASSERGGLSNQPQHF. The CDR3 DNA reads TGTGCCAGCAGTGAACGGGGGGGTCTCAGCAATCAGCCCCAGCATTTT.